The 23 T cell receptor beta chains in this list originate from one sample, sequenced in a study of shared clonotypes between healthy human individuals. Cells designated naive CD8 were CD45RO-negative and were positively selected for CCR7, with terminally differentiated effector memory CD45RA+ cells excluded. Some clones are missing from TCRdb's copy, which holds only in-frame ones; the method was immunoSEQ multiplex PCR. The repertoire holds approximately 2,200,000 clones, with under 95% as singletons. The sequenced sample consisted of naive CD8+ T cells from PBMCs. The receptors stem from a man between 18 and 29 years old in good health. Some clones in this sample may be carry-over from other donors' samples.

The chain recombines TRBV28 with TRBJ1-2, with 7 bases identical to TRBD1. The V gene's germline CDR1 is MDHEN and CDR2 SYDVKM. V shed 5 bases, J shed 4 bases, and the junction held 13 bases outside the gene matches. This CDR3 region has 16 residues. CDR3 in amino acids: CASSLTRDSHPYGYTF. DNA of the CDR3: TGTGCCAGCAGTCTCACAAGGGACAGCCACCCCTATGGCTACACCTTC.

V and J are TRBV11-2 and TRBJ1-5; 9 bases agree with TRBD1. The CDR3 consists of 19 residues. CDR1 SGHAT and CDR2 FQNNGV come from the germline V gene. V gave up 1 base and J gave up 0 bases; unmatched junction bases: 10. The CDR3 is CASSLGLGQGLYSNQPQHF. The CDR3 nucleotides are TGTGCCAGCAGCTTAGGTCTGGGACAGGGCCTATATAGCAATCAGCCCCAGCATTTT.

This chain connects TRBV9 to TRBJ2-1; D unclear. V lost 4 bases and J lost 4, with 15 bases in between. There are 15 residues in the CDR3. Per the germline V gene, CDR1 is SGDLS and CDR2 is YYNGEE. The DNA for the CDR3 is TGTGCCAGCAGCCCCAACCCCACAGTATACAATGAGCAGTTCTTC. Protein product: CASSPNPTVYNEQFF.

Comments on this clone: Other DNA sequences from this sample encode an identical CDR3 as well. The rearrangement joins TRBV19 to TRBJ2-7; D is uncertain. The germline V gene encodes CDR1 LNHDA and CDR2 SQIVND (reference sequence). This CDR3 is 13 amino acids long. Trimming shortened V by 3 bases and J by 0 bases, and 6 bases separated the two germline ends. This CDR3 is CASSITVSYEQYF. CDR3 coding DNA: TGTGCCAGTAGTATTACGGTCTCCTACGAGCAGTACTTC.

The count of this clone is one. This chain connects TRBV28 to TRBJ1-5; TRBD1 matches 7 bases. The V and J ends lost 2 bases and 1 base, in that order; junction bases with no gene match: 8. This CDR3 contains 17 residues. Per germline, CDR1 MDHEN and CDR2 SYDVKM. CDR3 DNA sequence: TGTGCCAGCAGTTTAGGGCTTGGGACAGAAAGCAATCAGCCCCAGCATTTT. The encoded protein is CASSLGLGTESNQPQHF. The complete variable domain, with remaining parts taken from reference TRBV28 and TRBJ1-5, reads DVKVTQSSRYLVKRTGEKVFLECVQDMDHENMFWYRQDPGLGLRLIYFSYDVKMKEKGDIPEGYSVSREKKERFSLILESASTNQTSMYLCASSLGLGTESNQPQHFGDGTRLSIL.

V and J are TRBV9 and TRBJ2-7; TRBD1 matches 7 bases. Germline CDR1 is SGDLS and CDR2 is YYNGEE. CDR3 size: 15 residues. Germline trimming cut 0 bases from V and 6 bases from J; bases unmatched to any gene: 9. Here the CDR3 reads CASSVAGQAASEQYF. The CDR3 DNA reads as TGTGCCAGCAGCGTAGCTGGACAGGCGGCCTCCGAGCAGTACTTC.

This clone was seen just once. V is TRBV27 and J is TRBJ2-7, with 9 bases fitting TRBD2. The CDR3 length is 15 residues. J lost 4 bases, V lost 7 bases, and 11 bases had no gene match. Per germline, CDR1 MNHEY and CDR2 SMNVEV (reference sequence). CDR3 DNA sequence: TGTGCCAGCAAGGGACTAGCTAAAAATTCGTACGAGCAGTACTTC. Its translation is CASKGLAKNSYEQYF.

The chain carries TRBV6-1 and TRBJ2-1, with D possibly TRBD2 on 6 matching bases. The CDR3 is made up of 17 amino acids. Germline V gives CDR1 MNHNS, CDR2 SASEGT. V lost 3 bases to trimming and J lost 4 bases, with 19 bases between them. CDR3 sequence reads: CASSEGFSRGPYNEQFF. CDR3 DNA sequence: TGTGCCAGCAGTGAGGGATTTTCGCGGGGACCTTACAATGAGCAGTTCTTC.

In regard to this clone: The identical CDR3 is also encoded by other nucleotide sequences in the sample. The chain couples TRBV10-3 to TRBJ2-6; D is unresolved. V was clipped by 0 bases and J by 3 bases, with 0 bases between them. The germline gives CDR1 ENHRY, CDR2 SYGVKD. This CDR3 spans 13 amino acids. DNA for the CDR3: TGTGCCATCAGTGAGTCTGGGGCCAACGTCCTGACTTTC. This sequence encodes CAISESGANVLTF.

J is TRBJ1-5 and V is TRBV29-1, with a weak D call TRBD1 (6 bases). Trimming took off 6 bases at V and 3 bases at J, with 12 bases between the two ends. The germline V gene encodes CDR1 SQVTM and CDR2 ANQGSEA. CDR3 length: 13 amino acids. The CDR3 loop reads CSVTTGLNQPQHF. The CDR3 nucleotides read TGCAGCGTCACGACAGGACTCAATCAGCCCCAGCATTTT.

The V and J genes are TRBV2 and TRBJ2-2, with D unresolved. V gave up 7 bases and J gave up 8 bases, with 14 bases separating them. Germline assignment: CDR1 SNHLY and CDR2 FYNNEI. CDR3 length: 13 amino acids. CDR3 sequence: CASNIHTPGELFF. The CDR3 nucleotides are TGTGCCAGCAACATACACACCCCGGGGGAGCTGTTTTTT.

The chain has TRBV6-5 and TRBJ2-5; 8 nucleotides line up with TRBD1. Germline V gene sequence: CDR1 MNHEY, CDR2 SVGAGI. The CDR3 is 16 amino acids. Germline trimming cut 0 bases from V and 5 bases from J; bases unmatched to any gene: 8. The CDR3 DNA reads TGTGCCAGCAGTTACTCGAGAACAGGGGGTATGGAGACCCAGTACTTC. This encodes CASSYSRTGGMETQYF.

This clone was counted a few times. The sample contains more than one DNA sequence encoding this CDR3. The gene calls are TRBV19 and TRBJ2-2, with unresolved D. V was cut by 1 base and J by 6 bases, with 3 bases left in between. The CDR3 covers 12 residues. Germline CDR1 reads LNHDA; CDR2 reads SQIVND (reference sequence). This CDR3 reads CASSIGSGELFF. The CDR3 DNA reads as TGTGCCAGTAGTATAGGATCCGGGGAGCTGTTTTTT.

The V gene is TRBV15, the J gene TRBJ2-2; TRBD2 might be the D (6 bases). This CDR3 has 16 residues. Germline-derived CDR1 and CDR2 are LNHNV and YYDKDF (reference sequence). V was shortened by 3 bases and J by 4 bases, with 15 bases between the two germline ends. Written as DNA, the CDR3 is TGTGCCACCAGCAGTCGGGGGTCTGCGGGCACCGGGGAGCTGTTTTTT. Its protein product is CATSSRGSAGTGELFF. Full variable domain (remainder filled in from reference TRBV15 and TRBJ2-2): DAMVIQNPRYQVTQFGKPVTLSCSQTLNHNVMYWYQQKSSQAPKLLFHYYDKDFNNEADTPDNFQSRRPNTSFCFLDIRSPGLGDTAMYLCATSSRGSAGTGELFFGEGSRLTVL.

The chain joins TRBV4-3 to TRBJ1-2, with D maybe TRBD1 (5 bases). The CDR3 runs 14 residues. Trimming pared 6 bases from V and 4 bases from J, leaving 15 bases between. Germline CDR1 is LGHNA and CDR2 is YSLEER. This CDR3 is CASSPGGSGYGYTF. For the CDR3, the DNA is TGCGCCAGCAGTCCGGGGGGATCGGGCTATGGCTACACCTTC.

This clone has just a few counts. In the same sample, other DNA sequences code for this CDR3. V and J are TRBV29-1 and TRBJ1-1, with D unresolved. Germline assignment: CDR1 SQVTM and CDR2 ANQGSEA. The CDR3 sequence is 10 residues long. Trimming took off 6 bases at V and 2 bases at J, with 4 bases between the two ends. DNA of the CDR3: TGCAGCGTAGGAAACACTGAAGCTTTCTTT. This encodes CSVGNTEAFF.

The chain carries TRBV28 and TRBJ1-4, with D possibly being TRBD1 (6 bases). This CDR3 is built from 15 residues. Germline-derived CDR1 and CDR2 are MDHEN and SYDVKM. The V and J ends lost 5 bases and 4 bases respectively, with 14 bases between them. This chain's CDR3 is CASSLQGQRNEKLFF. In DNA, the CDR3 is TGTGCCAGCAGTCTTCAAGGACAGCGTAATGAAAAACTGTTTTTT.

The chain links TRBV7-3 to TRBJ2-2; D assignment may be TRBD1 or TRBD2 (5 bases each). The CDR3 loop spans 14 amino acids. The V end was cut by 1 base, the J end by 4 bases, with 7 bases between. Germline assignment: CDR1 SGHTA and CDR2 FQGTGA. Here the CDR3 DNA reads TGTGCCAGCAGCTTAAGGGACGGCACCGGGGAGCTGTTTTTT. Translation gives CASSLRDGTGELFF.

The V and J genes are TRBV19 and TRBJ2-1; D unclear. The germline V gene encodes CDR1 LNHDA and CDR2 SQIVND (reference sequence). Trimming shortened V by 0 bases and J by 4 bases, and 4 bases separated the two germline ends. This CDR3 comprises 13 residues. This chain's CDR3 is CASSIEFYNEQFF. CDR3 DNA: TGTGCCAGTAGTATAGAGTTTTACAATGAGCAGTTCTTC.

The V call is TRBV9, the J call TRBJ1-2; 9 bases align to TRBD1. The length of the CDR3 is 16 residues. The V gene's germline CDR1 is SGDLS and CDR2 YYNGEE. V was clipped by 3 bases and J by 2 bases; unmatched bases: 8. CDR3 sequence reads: CASSADIGTGNYGYTF. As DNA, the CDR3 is TGTGCCAGCAGCGCCGATATCGGGACAGGGAACTATGGCTACACCTTC.

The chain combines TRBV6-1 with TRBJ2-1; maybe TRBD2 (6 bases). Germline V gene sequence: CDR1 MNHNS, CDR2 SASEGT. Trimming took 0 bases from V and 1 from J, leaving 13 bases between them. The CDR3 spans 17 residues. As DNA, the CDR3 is TGTGCCAGCAGTGAAGCTCGGGCGGGATGGTCCTACAATGAGCAGTTCTTC. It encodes CASSEARAGWSYNEQFF.

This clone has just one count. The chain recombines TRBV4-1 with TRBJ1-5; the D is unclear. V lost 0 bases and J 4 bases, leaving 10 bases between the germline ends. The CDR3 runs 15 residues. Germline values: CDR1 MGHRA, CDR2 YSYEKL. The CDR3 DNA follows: TGCGCCAGCAGCCAAGAACCGCCAGCTAATCAGCCCCAGCATTTT. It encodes CASSQEPPANQPQHF.

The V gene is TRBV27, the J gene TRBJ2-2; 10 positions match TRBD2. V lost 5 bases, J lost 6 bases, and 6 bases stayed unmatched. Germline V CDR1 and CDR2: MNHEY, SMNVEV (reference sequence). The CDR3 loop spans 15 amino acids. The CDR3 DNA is TGTGCCAGCAGTCGGAGCGGGAGGGTGGCCGGGGAGCTGTTTTTT. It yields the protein CASSRSGRVAGELFF.